Shown below are 28 T cell receptor beta chains from a single sample sequenced in a study of T-cell memory formation after mild COVID-19. TCRdb used MiXCR to reprocess the 5' RACE reads, holding one entry per CDR3 protein. This table has some 68,000 distinct CDR3 sequences, over 15% appearing once. Sequences were obtained from PBMCs or a T cell subset sorted from them (not recorded which). The receptor set was obtained from an adult woman who had mild COVID-19 (a few samples of this study predate the infection). Cell type and time point are not known.

This clonotype has at least ten counts. J is TRBJ2-2 and V is TRBV29-1, with D possibly TRBD1 on 6 matching bases. Germline V gene data show CDR1 as SQVTM and CDR2 as ANQGSEA. CDR3 length: 14 residues. Trimming removed 4 bases from V and 4 bases from J, with 13 bases in between. In nucleotides, the CDR3 is TGCAGCGTTGCTGAAGAGGGGGTCACCGGGGAGCTGTTTTTT. Translating it yields CSVAEEGVTGELFF.

The CDR3 coding sequence is TGTGCCAGCAGTTACGCGGGACAGACAGAAAAACTGTTTTTT. It encodes CASSYAGQTEKLFF. This chain joins TRBV6-6 and TRBJ1-4; 7 bases agree with TRBD1. CDR3 length: 14 residues. The J segment lost 8 bases and the V segment lost 2 bases, leaving 5 bases of the junction unmatched. CDR1 and CDR2 (germline): MNHNY, SVGAGI (reference sequence).

The gene calls are TRBV15 and TRBJ2-3; TRBD2 matches at 9 bases. Germline V lookup: CDR1 LNHNV, CDR2 YYDKDF (reference sequence). V was pared by 3 bases and J by 2 bases, with 3 bases of the junction left unmatched. The CDR3 runs to 15 residues. DNA for the CDR3: TGTGCCACCAGCAGCAGCGGGAGGCCCACAGATACGCAGTATTTT. Its protein product is CATSSSGRPTDTQYF.

This clonotype was detected a few times. This chain links TRBV7-9 with TRBJ2-2; D perhaps matches TRBD1 (6 bases). The CDR3 covers 15 residues. V was trimmed by 5 bases and J by 0 bases, leaving 10 bases between them. Germline V lookup: CDR1 SEHNR, CDR2 FQNEAQ (reference sequence). CDR3 DNA sequence: TGTGCCAGCAGCCCCGGACAGACGAACACCGGGGAGCTGTTTTTT. Its protein is CASSPGQTNTGELFF. Drawing the rest from reference TRBV7-9 and TRBJ2-2, the complete variable domain is DTGVSQNPRHKITKRGQNVTFRCDPISEHNRLYWYRQTLGQGPEFLTYFQNEAQLEKSRLLSDRFSAERPKGSFSTLEIQRTEQGDSAMYLCASSPGQTNTGELFFGEGSRLTVL.

The CDR3 bases are TGTGCCACCAGTGACGGGACCAGGGGCTCCTACGAGCAGTACTTC. Amino acids: CATSDGTRGSYEQYF. J is TRBJ2-7 and V is TRBV24-1, with D maybe TRBD1 (6 bases). V lost 4 bases and J lost 0, with 12 bases in between. This CDR3 is 15 amino acids long. CDR1 is KGHDR, CDR2 SFDVKD, per germline.

The chain recombines TRBV12-3 or TRBV12-4 with TRBJ2-3; D may be TRBD2 (6 bases). The length of the CDR3 is 12 residues. V lost 8 bases and J lost 6, with 12 bases in between. The CDR3: CASSPAGDTQYF. CDR3 sequence (DNA): TGTGCCAGCTCTCCGGCGGGGGATACGCAGTATTTT.

The chain joins TRBV6-5 to TRBJ2-7; D is perhaps TRBD2 (5 bases). Deletions cut 0 bases from V and 3 bases from J, with 9 bases between. Germline loops: CDR1 MNHEY, CDR2 SVGAGI. There are 14 residues in the CDR3. CDR3 DNA sequence: TGTGCCAGCAGTTACTCACCGGGGAGCTACGAGCAGTACTTC. Translated: CASSYSPGSYEQYF.

This clonotype was detected ten times or more. The V gene is TRBV7-8, the J gene TRBJ2-3, with 9 positions matching TRBD2. V was pared by 5 bases and J by 5 bases, with 14 bases of the junction left unmatched. From germline, CDR1 is SGHVS and CDR2 FQNEAQ. This CDR3 has 17 amino acids. Written as DNA, the CDR3 is TGTGCCAGCAGCCCAATGTCGGCGGGAGGGCCCGGAGATACGCAGTATTTT. Its translation: CASSPMSAGGPGDTQYF.

The rearrangement links TRBV12-3 or TRBV12-4 to TRBJ2-3; 9 bases are shared with TRBD2. The CDR3 covers 16 residues. The ends lost 1 base at V and 6 bases at J; junction bases unmatched: 8. In DNA, the CDR3 is TGTGCCAGCAGTTTAGAACTTGCCAGCGGGGGGGATACGCAGTATTTT. It is translated as CASSLELASGGDTQYF.

This clonotype was picked up a small number of times. The rearrangement uses TRBV20-1 and TRBJ2-7; TRBD2 matches at 14 bases. The CDR3 sequence is 13 residues long. Trimming took 3 bases from V and 5 from J; bases not matched to a gene: 0. Germline-derived CDR1 and CDR2 are DFQATT and SNEGSKA (reference sequence). This chain's CDR3 is CSARGLAGDEQYF. For the CDR3, the DNA is TGCAGTGCTAGGGGACTAGCGGGGGACGAGCAGTACTTC.

This clonotype was detected only once. The chain recombines TRBV12-3 or TRBV12-4 with TRBJ1-5; no definite D call. The CDR3 is 15 amino acids. V lost 3 bases and J 5 bases, leaving 14 bases between the germline ends. CDR3: CASSLWGTKDQPQHF. CDR3 bases: TGTGCCAGCAGTTTGTGGGGAACTAAGGATCAGCCCCAGCATTTT.

A few counts support this clonotype. This rearrangement joins TRBV24-1 to TRBJ2-5, with D perhaps matching TRBD1 (5 bases). Germline V CDR1 and CDR2: KGHDR, SFDVKD. The CDR3 runs 16 residues. Deletions cut 2 bases from V and 1 base from J, with 13 bases between. The CDR3 spells CATSDSSRVFQETQYF. The CDR3 nucleotides read TGTGCCACCAGTGATTCCTCCAGGGTGTTCCAAGAGACCCAGTACTTC.

The V and J genes are TRBV20-1 and TRBJ2-7; possibly TRBD1 or TRBD2 for D (5 bases each). The germline gives CDR1 DFQATT, CDR2 SNEGSKA (reference sequence). Trimming took off 3 bases at V and 2 bases at J, with 11 bases between the two ends. The CDR3 is 13 amino acids. CDR3 in DNA: TGCAGTGCTAGGGGGACGGACGCCTACGAGCAGTACTTC. Its protein is CSARGTDAYEQYF.

The J gene is TRBJ2-1, the V gene TRBV12-3 or TRBV12-4; 7 bases align to TRBD2. CDR3 length equals 15 residues. J gave up 4 bases and V 5 bases, and 8 bases lay outside the gene matches. The CDR3: CASSPPGLPYNEQFF. In nucleotides, the CDR3 is TGTGCCAGCAGTCCCCCGGGACTACCATACAATGAGCAGTTCTTC.

Comments on this clonotype: At one boundary the junction diverges from the germline segment, which might be a read error. The V and J genes are TRBV7-8 and TRBJ2-1; TRBD2 matches at 9 bases. CDR1 is SGHVS, CDR2 FQNEAQ, per germline. CDR3 size: 16 residues. The CDR3: CASNEPGLAGYTEQFF. CDR3 nucleotide sequence: TGTGCCAGCAACGAACCTGGGCTAGCGGGGTACACTGAGCAGTTCTTC.

This clonotype came up a few times. The chain is built from TRBV12-3 or TRBV12-4 and TRBJ2-5; D is undetermined. The CDR3 has 14 amino acids. V was clipped by 0 bases and J by 0 bases, with 5 bases between them. CDR3 coding DNA: TGTGCCAGCAGTTTAGCAGGGAACCAAGAGACCCAGTACTTC. Encoded protein: CASSLAGNQETQYF.

This clonotype was counted a few times. V usage is TRBV7-2 and J usage is TRBJ2-1; 10 bases align to TRBD2. The germline CDR1 and CDR2 sequences are SGHTA and FQGNSA. V was pared by 6 bases and J by 5 bases, with 7 bases of the junction left unmatched. The CDR3 extends over 15 amino acids. The CDR3 coding sequence is TGTGCCAGCAGTCTTCAGCTAGCGGGAGACAATGAGCAGTTCTTC. Protein: CASSLQLAGDNEQFF.

V usage is TRBV29-1 and J usage is TRBJ2-1; maybe TRBD2 (6 bases). CDR3 size: 15 residues. With 0 bases removed from V and 2 bases from J, the gap between germline ends came to 11 bases. CDR1 and CDR2 from the germline V gene are SQVTM and ANQGSEA. The CDR3 DNA sequence: TGCAGCGTTGAAGATCTTAGCGGCCCCTACAATGAGCAGTTCTTC. Translation: CSVEDLSGPYNEQFF.

A few counts support this clonotype. The chain carries TRBV2 and TRBJ2-7; a weak D match, TRBD2 (5 bases). The CDR3 spans 13 residues. V dropped 7 bases and J dropped 3 bases, with 13 bases sitting between them. Germline V gene data show CDR1 as SNHLY and CDR2 as FYNNEI. CDR3 sequence reads: CASTASGLYEQYF. The CDR3 DNA is TGTGCCAGCACAGCGTCAGGACTCTACGAGCAGTACTTC.

Only a few counts were recorded for this clonotype. V usage is TRBV18 and J usage is TRBJ2-1, with D possibly being TRBD1 or TRBD2 (6 bases each). Germline V gene lookup returns CDR1 KGHSH and CDR2 LQKENI. V was shortened by 8 bases and J by 5 bases, with 16 bases between the two germline ends. The CDR3 sequence is 14 residues long. CDR3 nucleotides: TGTGCCAGCGCGACAGGAGGGGTGAACAATGAGCAGTTCTTC. This codes for CASATGGVNNEQFF.

This clonotype has only a few counts. The chain joins TRBV20-1 to TRBJ2-1; D not certain. The CDR3 consists of 12 residues. V shed 0 bases and J shed 10 bases, with 10 bases lying between them. Germline CDR1 and CDR2: DFQATT and SNEGSKA (reference sequence). CDR3 loop: CSARDLDQEQFF. The CDR3 DNA reads TGCAGTGCTAGAGACCTAGACCAGGAGCAGTTCTTC.

This clonotype was observed a handful of times. CDR3 in amino acids: CASSPIGDSGSYEQYF. CDR3 in DNA: TGTGCCAGCAGCCCCATCGGGGACAGTGGCTCCTACGAGCAGTACTTC. The gene calls are TRBV12-3 or TRBV12-4 and TRBJ2-7; 7 bases are shared with TRBD1. Trimming at V came to 6 bases and at J to 0 bases, leaving 11 bases not matched to a gene. The CDR3 is 16 amino acids.

This chain connects TRBV7-6 to TRBJ2-5; 14 bases line up with TRBD2. CDR3 size: 17 residues. The germline gives CDR1 SGHVS, CDR2 FNYEAQ. With V trimmed by 5 bases and J by 5 bases, 10 bases remained unmatched. This CDR3 reads CASSVSGLAGVRETQYF. As DNA, the CDR3 is TGTGCCAGCAGCGTATCGGGACTAGCGGGAGTTCGGGAGACCCAGTACTTC.

This clonotype was found a few times. The chain links TRBV7-8 to TRBJ2-1; D gene unclear. V was pared by 4 bases and J by 2 bases, with 21 bases between. Germline CDR1 SGHVS, CDR2 FQNEAQ. The CDR3 has 18 amino acids. DNA of the CDR3: TGTGCCAGCAGCTCCTCCCTCCGGTTAGGCGACCCCTACAATGAGCAGTTCTTC. Protein: CASSSSLRLGDPYNEQFF.

The chain has TRBV12-3 or TRBV12-4 and TRBJ2-1, with 10 bases fitting TRBD1. Losses at the gene ends were 6 bases for V and 7 bases for J; bases not matched to a gene: 12. The CDR3 is 16 residues long. CDR3 nucleotides: TGTGCCAGCAGACCCACTCCGGGACAGGGGACAAATGAGCAGTTCTTC. Residues: CASRPTPGQGTNEQFF.

This clonotype was observed a handful of times. V usage is TRBV9 and J usage is TRBJ2-7; no firm D call. Germline CDR1 reads SGDLS; CDR2 reads YYNGEE. This CDR3 is built from 16 residues. V was cut by 3 bases and J by 5 bases, with 21 bases left in between. CDR3 sequence: CASSAPPAARPNEQYF. The DNA of the CDR3 is TGTGCCAGCAGCGCGCCGCCGGCAGCACGACCTAACGAGCAGTACTTC.

This sequence joins TRBV15 and TRBJ2-3, with D perhaps matching TRBD1 (6 bases). The CDR3 length is 15 residues. Germline V gene lookup returns CDR1 LNHNV and CDR2 YYDKDF (reference sequence). The V gene lost 5 bases and the J gene lost 1 base, with 13 bases spanning the gap. CDR3 in DNA: TGTGCCACCAGCGGGACACGAAGGGGCACAGATACGCAGTATTTT. Protein product: CATSGTRRGTDTQYF.

This clonotype was observed many times. The chain employs TRBV20-1 and TRBJ2-2; the match to TRBD2 covers 10 bases. The CDR3 sequence is 19 residues long. Germline V gives CDR1 DFQATT, CDR2 SNEGSKA (reference sequence). V was pared by 1 base and J by 3 bases, with 14 bases of the junction left unmatched. Here the CDR3 reads CSARAPGNSGGWDTGELFF. The CDR3 DNA is TGCAGTGCTAGAGCCCCTGGGAATAGCGGGGGGTGGGACACCGGGGAGCTGTTTTTT.